The rows below give T cell receptor beta chains drawn from one sample of a study of blood T cell repertoires in COVID-19. The table came from immunoSEQ multiplex PCR; TCRdb's copy has only in-frame clones and leaves some out. The sample comprises around 250,000 clones, approximately 80% of which are singletons, and around 9.2% rests with the top ten. Specimen: peripheral blood. These receptor sequences come from a human donor in a cohort sampled during active COVID-19. CDR3s include the opening cysteine and the closing phenylalanine or tryptophan. The D gene is left open where the match is weak. Only part of the rows carry a size: once, few, many, or a class if the clone is expanded.

v_gene: TRBV18; d_gene: .; abundance: .; j_gene: TRBJ1-5; CDR3aa: CASSPRAVNSNQPQHF; CDR3nt: TGTGCCAGCTCACCACGGGCAGTTAATAGCAATCAGCCCCAGCATTTT
v_gene: TRBV5-1; d_gene: .; abundance: .; j_gene: TRBJ2-1; CDR3aa: CASSLRFGSSYNEQFF; CDR3nt: TGCGCCAGCAGCTTGCGGTTCGGGAGCTCCTACAATGAGCAGTTCTTC
v_gene: TRBV2; d_gene: TRBD2; abundance: few; j_gene: TRBJ2-3; CDR3aa: CASSERGVSTDTQYF; CDR3nt: TGTGCCAGCAGTGAACGGGGGGTCAGCACAGATACGCAGTATTTT
v_gene: TRBV5-1; d_gene: .; abundance: few; j_gene: TRBJ2-1; CDR3aa: CASSFGDKLRPGEQFF; CDR3nt: TGCGCCAGCAGCTTCGGTGACAAGCTCCGACCGGGGGAGCAGTTCTTC
v_gene: TRBV18; d_gene: TRBD2; abundance: once; j_gene: TRBJ2-7; CDR3aa: CASSPPGRAREQYF; CDR3nt: TGTGCCAGCTCACCACCCGGGAGGGCCCGCGAGCAGTACTTC
v_gene: TRBV12-3/TRBV12-4; d_gene: TRBD2; abundance: .; j_gene: TRBJ2-1; CDR3aa: CASSQTLASEQFF; CDR3nt: TGTGCCAGCAGCCAAACACTAGCGTCTGAGCAGTTCTTC
v_gene: TRBV7-9; d_gene: .; abundance: .; j_gene: TRBJ2-4; CDR3aa: CASSSPTTKNIQYF; CDR3nt: TGTGCCAGCAGCTCGCCAACTACCAAAAACATTCAGTACTTC
v_gene: TRBV5-8; d_gene: .; abundance: .; j_gene: TRBJ1-2; CDR3aa: CASSLEHYYGYTF; CDR3nt: TGTGCCAGCAGCTTGGAGCACTACTATGGCTACACCTTC
v_gene: TRBV5-1; d_gene: TRBD2; abundance: .; j_gene: TRBJ2-3; CDR3aa: CASSLAFGTSGGAWVRTDTQYF; CDR3nt: TGCGCCAGCAGCTTGGCCTTCGGGACTAGCGGGGGGGCGTGGGTGAGGACAGATACGCAGTATTTT
v_gene: TRBV7-9; d_gene: .; abundance: .; j_gene: TRBJ2-7; CDR3aa: CASSPAYEQYF; CDR3nt: TGTGCCAGCAGCCCTGCCTACGAGCAGTACTTC
v_gene: TRBV6-5; d_gene: TRBD1; abundance: .; j_gene: TRBJ1-1; CDR3aa: CASSYLQGLDTEAFF; CDR3nt: TGTGCCAGCAGTTACTTACAGGGGCTGGACACTGAAGCTTTCTTT
v_gene: TRBV27; d_gene: TRBD2; abundance: .; j_gene: TRBJ2-7; CDR3aa: CASSPGLAGGPTHSYEQYF; CDR3nt: TGTGCCAGCAGTCCGGGACTAGCGGGAGGGCCAACCCACTCCTACGAGCAGTACTTC
v_gene: TRBV11-3; d_gene: .; abundance: .; j_gene: TRBJ2-7; CDR3aa: CASSLGTGPYEQYF; CDR3nt: TGTGCCAGCAGCTTAGGTACAGGCCCCTACGAGCAGTACTTC
v_gene: TRBV21-1; d_gene: .; abundance: .; j_gene: TRBJ1-5; CDR3aa: CASSKEPSWRDQPQHF; CDR3nt: TGTGCCAGCAGCAAAGAACCATCCTGGAGGGATCAGCCCCAGCATTTT
v_gene: TRBV25-1; d_gene: TRBD2; abundance: .; j_gene: TRBJ2-3; CDR3aa: CASSVGGTSGTDTQYF; CDR3nt: TGTGCCAGCAGTGTCGGAGGGACTAGCGGGACAGATACGCAGTATTTT
v_gene: TRBV28; d_gene: TRBD1; abundance: once; j_gene: TRBJ1-2; CDR3aa: CASSLLRTGGYGYTF; CDR3nt: TGTGCCAGCAGTTTACTCCGGACAGGGGGTTATGGCTACACCTTC
v_gene: TRBV5-8; d_gene: .; abundance: .; j_gene: TRBJ2-1; CDR3aa: CASSLKGSYNEQFF; CDR3nt: TGTGCCAGCAGCCTTAAAGGGAGCTACAATGAGCAGTTCTTC
v_gene: TRBV27; d_gene: TRBD2; abundance: .; j_gene: TRBJ2-3; CDR3aa: CASSRWRGVSNTDTQYF; CDR3nt: TGTGCCAGCAGTCGTTGGCGGGGGGTCAGTAACACAGATACGCAGTATTTT
v_gene: TRBV7-2; d_gene: TRBD2; abundance: .; j_gene: TRBJ2-3; CDR3aa: CASSLFSGSTDTQYF; CDR3nt: TGTGCCAGCAGCTTATTTAGCGGGAGCACAGATACGCAGTATTTT
v_gene: TRBV12-3/TRBV12-4; d_gene: .; abundance: .; j_gene: TRBJ2-7; CDR3aa: CASSLGGDEQYF; CDR3nt: TGTGCCAGCAGTTTAGGGGGGGACGAGCAGTACTTC
v_gene: TRBV2; d_gene: .; abundance: .; j_gene: TRBJ2-7; CDR3aa: CASSAVGYEQYF; CDR3nt: TGTGCCAGCAGTGCGGTCGGGTACGAGCAGTACTTC
v_gene: TRBV7-9; d_gene: .; abundance: .; j_gene: TRBJ2-5; CDR3aa: CASSFGLGGSETQYF; CDR3nt: TGTGCCAGCAGCTTTGGCCTTGGGGGGTCAGAGACCCAGTACTTC
v_gene: TRBV11-3; d_gene: .; abundance: many; j_gene: TRBJ2-2; CDR3aa: CASSSIGRGGTGELFF; CDR3nt: TGTGCCAGCAGCTCCATCGGCAGGGGCGGTACCGGGGAGCTGTTTTTT
v_gene: TRBV18; d_gene: .; abundance: .; j_gene: TRBJ1-5; CDR3aa: CASSPRTGKYSNQPQHF; CDR3nt: TGTGCCAGCTCACCACGGACCGGGAAGTATAGCAATCAGCCCCAGCATTTT
v_gene: TRBV5-1; d_gene: TRBD1; abundance: .; j_gene: TRBJ2-7; CDR3aa: CASSLGRTGQEQYF; CDR3nt: TGCGCCAGCAGCTTGGGCCGGACAGGGCAAGAGCAGTACTTC
v_gene: TRBV27; d_gene: TRBD2; abundance: .; j_gene: TRBJ2-7; CDR3aa: CASSQTRGGYEQYF; CDR3nt: TGTGCCAGCAGTCAGACAAGGGGAGGGTACGAGCAGTACTTC
v_gene: TRBV29-1; d_gene: .; abundance: .; j_gene: TRBJ2-4; CDR3aa: CSVDTGNIQYF; CDR3nt: TGCAGCGTTGATACCGGGAACATTCAGTACTTC
v_gene: TRBV5-1; d_gene: TRBD2; abundance: .; j_gene: TRBJ2-1; CDR3aa: CASSPQGLAGVDEQFF; CDR3nt: TGCGCCAGCAGCCCCCAGGGACTAGCGGGAGTGGATGAGCAGTTCTTC
v_gene: TRBV3-1/TRBV3-2; d_gene: TRBD1; abundance: .; j_gene: TRBJ1-1; CDR3aa: CASTPTITGGTEAFF; CDR3nt: TGTGCCAGCACCCCAACAATAACAGGGGGCACTGAAGCTTTCTTT
v_gene: TRBV5-1; d_gene: .; abundance: .; j_gene: TRBJ1-1; CDR3aa: CASSLDSFVSEAFF; CDR3nt: TGCGCCAGCAGCTTGGACAGTTTCGTTTCTGAAGCTTTCTTT
v_gene: TRBV4-1; d_gene: .; abundance: .; j_gene: TRBJ2-1; CDR3aa: CASSQDTGGLHNEQFF; CDR3nt: TGCGCCAGCAGCCAAGATACCGGGGGGCTCCACAATGAGCAGTTCTTC
v_gene: TRBV27; d_gene: TRBD1; abundance: .; j_gene: TRBJ1-1; CDR3aa: CASSFNRDRVNTEAFF; CDR3nt: TGTGCCAGCAGCTTTAACCGGGACAGGGTGAACACTGAAGCTTTCTTT
v_gene: TRBV5-4; d_gene: TRBD2; abundance: .; j_gene: TRBJ2-3; CDR3aa: CAGQTSGLTDTQYF; CDR3nt: TGTGCCGGCCAGACTAGCGGGCTTACAGATACGCAGTATTTT
v_gene: TRBV11-3; d_gene: TRBD1; abundance: .; j_gene: TRBJ2-5; CDR3aa: CASSPGGTGHPGRNQYF; CDR3nt: TGTGCCAGCAGCCCCGGGGGGACAGGGCATCCAGGGCGCAACCAGTACTTC
v_gene: TRBV7-9; d_gene: TRBD1; abundance: .; j_gene: TRBJ2-7; CDR3aa: CASSSGGTGLGEQYF; CDR3nt: TGTGCCAGCAGCTCAGGTGGGACAGGGCTTGGCGAGCAGTACTTC
v_gene: TRBV6-2/TRBV6-3; d_gene: .; abundance: .; j_gene: TRBJ2-3; CDR3aa: CASSYSLGGADTQYF; CDR3nt: TGTGCCAGCAGTTACTCCCTAGGCGGGGCAGATACGCAGTATTTT
v_gene: TRBV5-1; d_gene: .; abundance: .; j_gene: TRBJ1-2; CDR3aa: CASRGKAGGGSGYTF; CDR3nt: TGCGCCAGCAGGGGAAAGGCCGGGGGCGGGAGTGGCTACACCTTC
v_gene: TRBV3-1/TRBV3-2; d_gene: .; abundance: .; j_gene: TRBJ2-5; CDR3aa: CASSQAPSVFGETQYF; CDR3nt: TGTGCCAGCAGCCAAGCCCCTAGTGTCTTCGGAGAGACCCAGTACTTC
v_gene: TRBV4-3; d_gene: .; abundance: .; j_gene: TRBJ2-1; CDR3aa: CASSRGYSGPEQFF; CDR3nt: TGCGCCAGCAGCCGGGGCTATAGCGGACCGGAGCAGTTCTTC
v_gene: TRBV9; d_gene: TRBD2; abundance: .; j_gene: TRBJ2-1; CDR3aa: CASSPRTSGAYNEQFF; CDR3nt: TGTGCCAGCAGCCCCCGGACTAGCGGGGCCTACAATGAGCAGTTCTTC
v_gene: TRBV6-4; d_gene: .; abundance: .; j_gene: TRBJ1-3; CDR3aa: CASSDTGRGNTIYF; CDR3nt: TGTGCCAGCAGTGACACGGGGAGGGGAAACACCATATATTTT
v_gene: TRBV5-5; d_gene: .; abundance: .; j_gene: TRBJ2-3; CDR3aa: CASSLWPSMEVTDTQYF; CDR3nt: TGTGCCAGCAGCTTGTGGCCCTCGATGGAGGTAACAGATACGCAGTATTTT
v_gene: TRBV5-1; d_gene: TRBD1; abundance: .; j_gene: TRBJ2-7; CDR3aa: CASKRGQGTYEQYF; CDR3nt: TGCGCCAGCAAAAGGGGACAGGGAACCTACGAGCAGTACTTC
v_gene: TRBV27; d_gene: .; abundance: .; j_gene: TRBJ2-1; CDR3aa: CASRLGQFYNEQFF; CDR3nt: TGTGCCTCGCGTCTCGGACAGTTTTACAATGAGCAGTTCTTC
v_gene: TRBV7-9; d_gene: .; abundance: .; j_gene: TRBJ1-5; CDR3aa: CASRAGGNQPQHF; CDR3nt: TGTGCCAGCAGGGCAGGGGGCAATCAGCCCCAGCATTTT
v_gene: TRBV29-1; d_gene: TRBD1; abundance: .; j_gene: TRBJ1-1; CDR3aa: CSVPRGTGGPKSNGPVAFF; CDR3nt: TGCAGCGTTCCTCGAGGGACAGGGGGCCCGAAGTCGAACGGGCCGGTAGCTTTCTTT
v_gene: TRBV27; d_gene: TRBD2; abundance: .; j_gene: TRBJ2-7; CDR3aa: CASRPSGGLYEQYF; CDR3nt: TGTGCCAGCAGACCTAGCGGGGGTTTATACGAGCAGTACTTC
v_gene: TRBV6-1; d_gene: .; abundance: once; j_gene: TRBJ1-2; CDR3aa: CASSELDELPANYGYTF; CDR3nt: TGTGCCAGCAGTGAATTAGACGAACTACCCGCTAACTATGGCTACACCTTC
v_gene: TRBV18; d_gene: .; abundance: .; j_gene: TRBJ1-2; CDR3aa: CASSLQVDRSYTF; CDR3nt: TGTGCCAGCTCACTCCAGGTTGATAGGAGCTACACCTTC
v_gene: TRBV9; d_gene: .; abundance: .; j_gene: TRBJ2-7; CDR3aa: CASTDKEAPYEQYF; CDR3nt: TGTGCCAGCACCGACAAGGAGGCCCCCTACGAGCAGTACTTC
v_gene: TRBV18; d_gene: .; abundance: .; j_gene: TRBJ1-3; CDR3aa: CASSPFGSGPGNTIYF; CDR3nt: TGTGCCAGCTCACCGTTTGGCAGCGGACCTGGAAACACCATATATTTT
v_gene: TRBV7-9; d_gene: .; abundance: once; j_gene: TRBJ2-7; CDR3aa: CASSLGSGPSYEQYF; CDR3nt: TGTGCCAGCAGCTTAGGTAGCGGACCATCCTACGAGCAGTACTTC
v_gene: TRBV13; d_gene: TRBD2; abundance: once; j_gene: TRBJ2-5; CDR3aa: CASSSASGGTQETQYF; CDR3nt: TGTGCCAGCAGCTCCGCTAGCGGGGGGACTCAAGAGACCCAGTACTTC
v_gene: TRBV19; d_gene: .; abundance: .; j_gene: TRBJ1-6; CDR3aa: CASSIRALRADNSPLHF; CDR3nt: TGTGCCAGTAGTATCAGGGCTTTAAGGGCCGATAATTCACCCCTCCACTTT
v_gene: TRBV12-3/TRBV12-4; d_gene: .; abundance: .; j_gene: TRBJ1-5; CDR3aa: CASSLRGNQPQHF; CDR3nt: TGTGCCAGCAGTCTCCGGGGGAATCAGCCCCAGCATTTT
v_gene: TRBV9; d_gene: .; abundance: .; j_gene: TRBJ2-7; CDR3aa: CASSPRDTEQYF; CDR3nt: TGTGCCAGCAGCCCCCGGGACACCGAGCAGTACTTC